The next 23 T cell receptor beta chains were all read from a single sample in a study of blood T cells in healthy people across ages. The authors ran a second PCR of about 6 to 11 cycles using a sample-barcoded 5' primer and a J-beta primer mix. TCRdb re-called the 5' RACE reads with MiXCR, one entry per CDR3 protein. Among about a million distinct CDR3 sequences listed, just over 50% were seen once. What was sequenced was blood. These receptors all come from a woman aged 55 to 70 in good health.

V usage is TRBV20-1 and J usage is TRBJ2-5; D not certain. The germline gives CDR1 DFQATT, CDR2 SNEGSKA (reference sequence). The length of the CDR3 is 16 residues. The ends were cut back, 2 bases at V and 2 bases at J, with 18 bases in the middle. The CDR3 DNA is TGCAGTGCTAGACCCTCAAAGATCATGGGGCAAGAGACCCAGTACTTC. This sequence encodes CSARPSKIMGQETQYF.

The rearrangement joins TRBV7-2 to TRBJ2-2; TRBD2 matches at 7 bases. There are 15 residues in the CDR3. The germline V gene encodes CDR1 SGHTA and CDR2 FQGNSA. Trimming at V came to 4 bases and at J to 0 bases, leaving 2 bases not matched to a gene. CDR3 in amino acids: CASSSSGANTGELFF. In DNA form, the CDR3 reads TGTGCCAGCAGCTCCAGCGGGGCGAACACCGGGGAGCTGTTTTTT.

For this clonotype: This may be a read error: a much more frequent sequence differs by one nucleotide. The V gene is TRBV7-2, the J gene TRBJ2-3; D possibly corresponds to TRBD2 (6 bases). The CDR3 spans 17 residues. V gave up 2 bases and J gave up 6 bases, with 21 bases separating them. Germline V lookup: CDR1 SGHTA, CDR2 FQGNSA. CDR3 nucleotides: TGTGCCAGCAGCTTATCCTGTGCGGGGCGGGGTGGGGATACGCAGTATTTT. The encoded protein is CASSLSCAGRGGDTQYF.

V gene TRBV3-1 combines with J gene TRBJ2-3, with TRBD2 matching over 12 bases. Germline CDR1 and CDR2: LGHDT and YNNKEL (reference sequence). The CDR3 length is 15 residues. V lost 5 bases, J lost 10 bases, and 10 bases stayed unmatched. CDR3 loop: CASSSTSGRSVAQYF. In nucleotides, the CDR3 is TGTGCCAGCAGCTCCACTAGCGGGAGGTCCGTGGCGCAGTATTTT.

CDR3 in DNA: TGTGCCAGCAGCGTCGGGGTACTGAAGGATACGCAGTATTTT. It encodes CASSVGVLKDTQYF. The chain combines TRBV9 with TRBJ2-3; D may be TRBD2 (5 bases). Between the trimmed V and J ends, which lost 2 bases and 6 bases, there was a span of 13 bases. This CDR3 has 14 residues. Germline values: CDR1 SGDLS, CDR2 YYNGEE.

The chain couples TRBV11-2 to TRBJ2-3; 7 bases are a match to TRBD2. Germline lookup yields CDR1 SGHAT and CDR2 FQNNGV. This CDR3 has 16 residues. V lost 5 bases to trimming and J lost 10 bases; unmatched junction nucleotides: 18. The CDR3 DNA reads TGTGCCAGCAGCCCTCTGAGCGGGCGGGAGCGCTTTGCGCAGTATTTT. Amino acids: CASSPLSGRERFAQYF. The whole variable domain, remainder taken from reference TRBV11-2 and TRBJ2-3, is EAGVAQSPRYKIIEKRQSVAFWCNPISGHATLYWYQQILGQGPKLLIQFQNNGVVDDSQLPKDRFSAERLKGVDSTLKIQPAKLEDSAVYLCASSPLSGRERFAQYFGPGTRLTVL.

The chain combines TRBV25-1 with TRBJ2-7, with a possible D match to TRBD2 (6 bases). Trimming cost V 1 base and J 3 bases, with 16 bases left between them. In germline, CDR1 is MGHDK, CDR2 SYGVNS. The CDR3 contains 16 residues. The CDR3 DNA follows: TGTGCCAGCAGTGAATTTAATCCTAGCGACCGCTACGAGCAGTACTTC. It is translated as CASSEFNPSDRYEQYF.

This clonotype turned up a few times. The chain uses TRBV3-1 and TRBJ2-5; the D gene is possibly TRBD2 (6 bases). V was pared by 3 bases and J by 5 bases, with 25 bases between. Germline V gene sequence: CDR1 LGHDT, CDR2 YNNKEL (reference sequence). The CDR3 has 18 residues. The CDR3, as DNA: TGTGCCAGCAGCCAGGAGGGGAAGGTTATGGGGGGAGAGGAGACCCAGTACTTC. Translated: CASSQEGKVMGGEETQYF.

This rearrangement joins TRBV12-5 to TRBJ2-1; 15 bases are shared with TRBD2. Germline CDR1 reads LGHNT; CDR2 reads FRNRAP. This CDR3 comprises 15 residues. J was trimmed by 7 bases and V by 6 bases; bases with no gene match: 4. The CDR3 spells CASGRGTSGRNEQFF. CDR3 in DNA: TGTGCTAGTGGCCGCGGGACTAGCGGGAGGAATGAGCAGTTCTTC.

The J gene is TRBJ2-7, the V gene TRBV18; D uncertain. Trimming shortened V by 3 bases and J by 9 bases, and 12 bases separated the two germline ends. Germline values: CDR1 KGHSH, CDR2 LQKENI. The CDR3 spans 12 residues. CDR3: CASSPTLWGQYF. The CDR3 region has the DNA TGTGCCAGCTCACCGACCCTCTGGGGGCAGTACTTC.

The chain has TRBV29-1 and TRBJ2-2; no definite D call. In germline, CDR1 is SQVTM, CDR2 ANQGSEA. The CDR3 is 14 amino acids. The germline V and J ends were trimmed by 6 bases and 0 bases, with 11 bases remaining between them. The CDR3 DNA sequence: TGCAGCGTGATGACCCCTTCGAACACCGGGGAGCTGTTTTTT. Its translation: CSVMTPSNTGELFF.

The chain recombines TRBV27 with TRBJ2-7; D is tentatively TRBD1 or TRBD2 (6 bases each). The CDR3 sequence is 14 residues long. With 3 bases removed from V and 6 bases from J, the gap between germline ends came to 15 bases. Germline CDR1 MNHEY, CDR2 SMNVEV (reference sequence). The CDR3 loop is CASSFGGRVLEQYF. The CDR3 DNA reads TGTGCCAGCAGTTTCGGGGGCAGGGTGCTCGAGCAGTACTTC.

The CDR3 protein is CASSLRGTSGRATDTQYF. CDR3 bases: TGCGCCAGCAGCTTGAGGGGGACTAGCGGGAGGGCAACGGATACGCAGTATTTT. The V gene is TRBV5-1, the J gene TRBJ2-3, with 16 nucleotides matching TRBD2. The V and J ends lost 1 base and 6 bases, in that order; junction bases with no gene match: 8. The germline V gene encodes CDR1 SGHRS and CDR2 YFSETQ. The CDR3 is 18 residues long.

The chain carries TRBV28 and TRBJ2-5; TRBD2 is a possible D gene (5 bases). The CDR3 totals 13 residues. Trimming cost V 6 bases and J 3 bases, with 11 bases left between them. Germline CDR1 reads MDHEN; CDR2 reads SYDVKM. The CDR3 region is CASRRPGEETQYF. CDR3 nucleotides: TGTGCCAGCAGAAGACCCGGGGAAGAGACCCAGTACTTC.

The rearrangement uses TRBV30 and TRBJ2-5; D is undetermined. Germline values: CDR1 GTSNPN, CDR2 SVGIG (reference sequence). Trimming stripped 2 bases from V and 1 base from J, with 2 bases between. The CDR3 has 11 residues. CDR3 residues: CAWSTQETQYF. For the CDR3, the DNA is TGTGCCTGGAGTACCCAAGAGACCCAGTACTTC.

To note about this clonotype: This may come from a read error, since a much larger clone is one base off. J is TRBJ2-1 and V is TRBV29-1, with D perhaps TRBD2 (5 bases). Germline V gene data show CDR1 as SQVTM and CDR2 as ANQGSEA. This CDR3 comprises 11 residues. CDR3 nucleotides: TGCCGCGTTGAGGGTCTCAATGAGCAGTTCTTC. Translating gives CRVEGLNEQFF.

The rearrangement links TRBV4-2 to TRBJ1-6; D gene ambiguous. Germline V gene data show CDR1 as LGHNA and CDR2 as YNFKEQ. V was cut by 0 bases and J by 0 bases, with 15 bases left in between. The length of the CDR3 is 19 residues. The CDR3, as DNA: TGTGCCAGCAGCCAAGAATATACGACCCAGAGCTCCTATAATTCACCCCTCCACTTT. This sequence encodes CASSQEYTTQSSYNSPLHF.

This clonotype occurred many times. The chain has TRBV12-3 or TRBV12-4 and TRBJ1-4; D gene unclear. V was clipped by 6 bases and J by 8 bases, with 7 bases between them. CDR3 length equals 11 residues. The CDR3 region has the DNA TGTGCCAGCAGCCGCGGCGAAAAACTGTTTTTT. Amino acid sequence: CASSRGEKLFF.

The rearrangement joins TRBV7-2 to TRBJ2-3; D remains unclear. Trimming removed 2 bases at V and 3 bases at J, with 12 bases between. The CDR3 contains 15 residues. Germline CDR1 reads SGHTA; CDR2 reads FQGNSA. Here the CDR3 DNA reads TGTGCCAGCAGCTTACGGCTGGGTAAAACAGATACGCAGTATTTT. Its translation is CASSLRLGKTDTQYF.

The J gene is TRBJ2-5, the V gene TRBV28; the match to TRBD2 covers 8 bases. The CDR3 is made up of 15 amino acids. Per germline, CDR1 MDHEN and CDR2 SYDVKM. J was trimmed by 11 bases and V by 6 bases; bases with no gene match: 17. CDR3 residues: CASRAGGGAYNEQYF. CDR3 bases: TGTGCCAGCAGGGCGGGAGGAGGCGCCTACAATGAGCAGTACTTC.

This clonotype was picked up one time. This rearrangement joins TRBV5-1 to TRBJ2-7; 8 bases map to TRBD2. The V gene's germline CDR1 is SGHRS and CDR2 YFSETQ. Trimming removed 5 bases from V and 5 bases from J; junction bases left unmatched: 6. CDR3 length equals 13 residues. CDR3 sequence: CASSRAGVDEQYF. CDR3 DNA: TGCGCCAGCAGTCGAGCGGGAGTGGACGAGCAGTACTTC. The whole variable domain, remainder taken from reference TRBV5-1 and TRBJ2-7, is KAGVTQTPRYLIKTRGQQVTLSCSPISGHRSVSWYQQTPGQGLQFLFEYFSETQRNKGNFPGRFSGRQFSNSRSEMNVSTLELGDSALYLCASSRAGVDEQYFGPGTRLTVT.

This chain uses TRBV18 with TRBJ2-1; D call uncertain. CDR3 length equals 15 residues. Between the trimmed V and J ends, which lost 2 bases and 0 bases, there was a span of 8 bases. The germline gives CDR1 KGHSH, CDR2 LQKENI. The DNA of the CDR3 is TGTGCCAGCTCACCAAGTCAAAGCTCCTACAATGAGCAGTTCTTC. Protein sequence: CASSPSQSSYNEQFF.

The chain recombines TRBV5-5 with TRBJ1-5; D is perhaps TRBD1 (6 bases). V dropped 3 bases and J dropped 7 bases, with 14 bases sitting between them. Germline V gene sequence: CDR1 SGHKS, CDR2 YYEKEE (reference sequence). The CDR3 spans 14 residues. The CDR3: CASSYGDTGQPQHF. Written as DNA, the CDR3 is TGTGCCAGCAGCTACGGGGACACCGGCCAGCCCCAGCATTTT.